Shown below are 13 T cell receptor beta chains from a single sample sequenced in a study of T-cell reconstitution after alpha-beta-depleted transplantation in children. Unique molecular identifiers featured in how the TCRbeta library was prepared. TCRdb analysed the PCR reads with MiXCR anew, one entry per CDR3 protein. Seen here are about a million distinct CDR3 sequences, roughly 29% observed once, and the top ten hold roughly 28%. Sequencing was performed on PBMCs, mostly from graft donor cells, taken 360 days after TCRalphabeta/CD19-depleted stem cell transplant. All receptors come from a boy younger than two who had a stem cell transplant for SCID, so the T cells may come from the graft donor.

This clonotype was detected only a few times. The genes are TRBV4-3 and TRBJ2-3, with 7 nucleotides matching TRBD1. V shed 2 bases and J 2 bases; nucleotides not matched to a gene: 7. Per the germline V gene, CDR1 is LGHNA and CDR2 is YSLEER. The CDR3 totals 16 residues. The DNA for the CDR3 is TGCGCCAGCAGCCAACCCGGACAGGCCTTCACAGATACGCAGTATTTT. Residues: CASSQPGQAFTDTQYF.

The chain recombines TRBV20-1 with TRBJ1-5, with TRBD1 identical over 8 bases. Looked up from germline, CDR1 is DFQATT and CDR2 is SNEGSKA (reference sequence). Trimming took 7 bases from V and 7 from J; bases not matched to a gene: 9. The CDR3 is made up of 13 amino acids. The CDR3 region is CSVSQGVYQPQHF. The CDR3 region has the DNA TGCAGTGTTTCACAGGGGGTCTACCAGCCCCAGCATTTT.

There are many counts of this clonotype. The CDR3 coding sequence is TGTGCCAGCAGCCAAGATCGAGTGGCTAGCGCTGGCACAGATACGCAGTATTTT. It yields the protein CASSQDRVASAGTDTQYF. The chain joins TRBV4-2 to TRBJ2-3; weak D call: TRBD2 (6 bases). Germline V gene sequence: CDR1 LGHNA, CDR2 YNFKEQ. Trimming took 0 bases from V and 1 from J, leaving 17 bases between them. The CDR3 loop spans 18 amino acids.

In its sample, this clonotype was seen a few times. The chain couples TRBV7-9 to TRBJ1-6; tentatively, D is TRBD1 (5 bases). The length of the CDR3 is 14 residues. Germline V lookup: CDR1 SEHNR, CDR2 FQNEAQ (reference sequence). The V gene lost 5 bases and the J gene lost 10 bases, with 15 bases spanning the gap. The CDR3 DNA follows: TGTGCCAGCAGCGCAACCGGGACGGGGTCACCCCTCCACTTT. Its translation: CASSATGTGSPLHF.

This clonotype was seen a handful of times. The V call is TRBV12-3 or TRBV12-4, the J call TRBJ1-3, with no clear D. Trimming left V 6 bases short and J 2 bases short, with 11 bases between. This CDR3 contains 14 residues. CDR3 protein: CASSVLIPGNTIYF. The CDR3 DNA follows: TGTGCCAGCAGCGTTTTGATACCTGGAAACACCATATATTTT.

The sample holds a few counts of this clonotype. The CDR3 loop reads CASSLRASGVTDTQYF. The CDR3 DNA follows: TGTGCCAGCAGTTTACGGGCTAGCGGGGTCACAGATACGCAGTATTTT. The chain is built from TRBV12-3 or TRBV12-4 and TRBJ2-3; 9 bases fit TRBD2. The V segment lost 2 bases and the J segment 2 bases; nucleotides outside the gene matches: 5. This CDR3 region has 16 residues.

The genes are TRBV5-1 and TRBJ1-6; a possible D gene is TRBD1 (5 bases). The CDR3 consists of 12 residues. The germline V and J ends were trimmed by 4 bases and 12 bases, with 11 bases remaining between them. Germline V gives CDR1 SGHRS, CDR2 YFSETQ. This CDR3 reads CASSLEGVPLHF. CDR3 nucleotides: TGCGCCAGCAGCCTAGAAGGGGTACCCCTCCACTTT. The whole variable domain, filled in from reference TRBV5-1 and TRBJ1-6, reads KAGVTQTPRYLIKTRGQQVTLSCSPISGHRSVSWYQQTPGQGLQFLFEYFSETQRNKGNFPGRFSGRQFSNSRSEMNVSTLELGDSALYLCASSLEGVPLHFGNGTRLTVT.

The sample holds a few counts of this clonotype. V gene TRBV19 combines with J gene TRBJ2-5; TRBD1 aligns across 7 bases. The CDR3 consists of 12 residues. The germline CDR1 and CDR2 sequences are LNHDA and SQIVND (reference sequence). V lost 5 bases, J lost 5 bases, and 2 bases stayed unmatched. The CDR3 reads CASSADRETQYF. Here the CDR3 DNA reads TGTGCCAGTAGTGCGGACAGGGAGACCCAGTACTTC.

This clonotype was seen only a few times. The gene calls are TRBV5-1 and TRBJ1-1; possible D gene TRBD1, 5 bases. V shed 0 bases and J shed 2 bases, with 11 bases lying between them. CDR3 length: 15 amino acids. CDR1 and CDR2 from the germline V gene are SGHRS and YFSETQ. This CDR3 is CASSLAIDRNTEAFF. The CDR3 coding sequence is TGCGCCAGCAGCTTGGCAATTGACAGAAACACTGAAGCTTTCTTT.

This chain links TRBV12-5 with TRBJ2-1; no reliable D call. The CDR3 totals 18 residues. The V and J ends lost 0 bases and 0 bases respectively, with 15 bases between them. Germline lookup yields CDR1 LGHNT and CDR2 FRNRAP. The CDR3 nucleotides are TGTGCTAGTGGTTTGGTATATAAGGTGGACGGCTCCTACAATGAGCAGTTCTTC. It encodes CASGLVYKVDGSYNEQFF.

This chain joins TRBV12-5 and TRBJ2-5; 7 bases align to TRBD2. Germline trimming cut 6 bases from V and 1 base from J; bases unmatched to any gene: 5. CDR3 length: 14 residues. Germline CDR1 is LGHNT and CDR2 is FRNRAP. CDR3 nucleotide sequence: TGTGCTAGTGGCCCTCGGACTAGCCAAGAGACCCAGTACTTC. Translated, it gives CASGPRTSQETQYF.

The chain is built from TRBV5-1 and TRBJ2-3; D unclear. The V gene lost 0 bases and the J gene lost 0 bases, with 8 bases spanning the gap. The CDR3 has 15 residues. Germline-derived CDR1 and CDR2 are SGHRS and YFSETQ. CDR3 amino acids: CASSLGARSTDTQYF. Written as DNA, the CDR3 is TGCGCCAGCAGCTTGGGGGCCCGTAGCACAGATACGCAGTATTTT.

V usage is TRBV5-5 and J usage is TRBJ1-1; D might be TRBD1 (6 bases). The CDR3 covers 15 residues. Per germline, CDR1 SGHKS and CDR2 YYEKEE (reference sequence). Trimming removed 4 bases at V and 5 bases at J, with 18 bases between. The chain's CDR3 is CASSPRGGSGTEAFF. CDR3 nucleotide sequence: TGTGCCAGCAGCCCGAGGGGGGGAAGTGGGACTGAAGCTTTCTTT.